Following are 18 T cell receptor beta chains from one sample sequenced in a study of CXCR4 blockade with PD-1 therapy in pancreatic cancer. Assay: immunoSEQ multiplex PCR; the TCRdb copy retains only in-frame clones and omits some. This sample has several thousand clones; approximately 60% occur once, and the top ten carry approximately 7%. The sample taken for sequencing was tumor tissue. These receptors were collected from a human donor with pancreatic ductal adenocarcinoma.

The rearrangement joins TRBV15 to TRBJ1-2; possible D gene TRBD1, 5 bases. The CDR3 runs to 14 residues. The V end lost 5 bases, the J end lost 4 bases, and 14 bases lay between the germline ends. Germline lookup yields CDR1 LNHNV and CDR2 YYDKDF (reference sequence). The CDR3 nucleotides are TGTGCCACCAGCCGTGCTAGGGACGGCTATGGCTACACCTTC. It is translated as CATSRARDGYGYTF.

This clone was counted only a few times. The CDR3 sequence: CASSFYAGVAGNTIYF. CDR3 DNA: TGTGCCAGCAGCTTCTACGCCGGGGTTGCTGGAAACACCATATATTTT. This chain uses TRBV11-3 with TRBJ1-3; D call uncertain. This CDR3 is built from 16 residues. With 3 bases removed from V and 2 bases from J, the gap between germline ends came to 14 bases. Germline V gene data show CDR1 as SGHNT and CDR2 as YENEEA.

The chain is built from TRBV19 and TRBJ1-4; the D gene is possibly TRBD1 (5 bases). Trimming removed 5 bases from V and 0 bases from J, with 10 bases in between. In germline, CDR1 is LNHDA, CDR2 SQIVND (reference sequence). This CDR3 is 15 amino acids long. CDR3 sequence: CASSGSGSTNEKLFF. The CDR3 nucleotides read TGTGCCAGTAGTGGGTCAGGGTCAACTAATGAAAAACTGTTTTTT.

This clone turned up a few times. This rearrangement joins TRBV11-3 to TRBJ1-4, with TRBD1 as a possible D gene (5 bases). CDR1 and CDR2 (germline): SGHNT, YENEEA. The CDR3 is made up of 14 amino acids. Trimming cost V 4 bases and J 4 bases, with 10 bases left between them. CDR3 in DNA: TGTGCCAGCAGCTCGGGCAGGGTTAATGAAAAACTGTTTTTT. Translating gives CASSSGRVNEKLFF.

V is TRBV19 and J is TRBJ2-2, with TRBD1 identical over 8 bases. Germline V gene lookup returns CDR1 LNHDA and CDR2 SQIVND (reference sequence). The CDR3 consists of 15 residues. Trimming cost V 2 bases and J 5 bases; bases outside gene matches: 4. The CDR3 loop reads CASSIQGAKTGELFF. The DNA of the CDR3 is TGTGCCAGTAGTATACAGGGGGCCAAAACCGGGGAGCTGTTTTTT. The complete variable domain, with remaining parts taken from reference TRBV19 and TRBJ2-2, reads DGGITQSPKYLFRKEGQNVTLSCEQNLNHDAMYWYRQDPGQGLRLIYYSQIVNDFQKGDIAEGYSVSREKKESFPLTVTSAQKNPTAFYLCASSIQGAKTGELFFGEGSRLTVL.

In this sample, this clone turned up a few times. V and J are TRBV18 and TRBJ1-1; 11 bases fit TRBD1. The ends lost 3 bases at V and 7 bases at J; junction bases unmatched: 7. CDR1 and CDR2 (germline): KGHSH, LQKENI. The CDR3 length is 15 residues. For the CDR3, the DNA is TGTGCCAGCTCACCGAGGGACAGGGGGGAGGGTGAAGCTTTCTTT. Protein: CASSPRDRGEGEAFF.

Turning to this clone: A junction end diverges from the germline sequence, so it may reflect a read error. The chain combines TRBV15 with TRBJ1-3; D gene unclear. Germline CDR1 is LNHNV and CDR2 is YYDKDF (reference sequence). The CDR3 is made up of 16 amino acids. The CDR3 here is CAISRVPAGSGNTIYF. For the CDR3, the DNA is TGTGCCATCAGCAGAGTTCCGGCGGGCTCTGGAAACACCATATATTTT. Variable domain in full (rest from reference TRBV15 and TRBJ1-3): DAMVIQNPRYQVTQFGKPVTLSCSQTLNHNVMYWYQQKSSQAPKLLFHYYDKDFNNEADTPDNFQSRRPNTSFCFLDIRSPGLGDTAMYLCAISRVPAGSGNTIYFGEGSWLTVV.

This clone was recorded a few times. J is TRBJ1-5 and V is TRBV11-3, with 10 bases fitting TRBD1. CDR3 size: 14 residues. J gave up 7 bases and V 5 bases, and 5 bases lay outside the gene matches. The germline gives CDR1 SGHNT, CDR2 YENEEA. CDR3 nucleotides: TGTGCCAGCAGCCTCGGGACAGGGGAACAGCCCCAGCATTTT. Protein sequence: CASSLGTGEQPQHF.

The table lists this clone with a few counts. The V call is TRBV11-3, the J call TRBJ2-3, with no clear D. CDR1 is SGHNT and CDR2 is YENEEA in the germline V gene. Trimming left V 1 base short and J 3 bases short, with 8 bases between. This CDR3 contains 14 residues. CDR3 sequence: CASSLGQPTDTQYF. The CDR3 DNA is TGTGCCAGCAGCTTAGGTCAGCCTACAGATACGCAGTATTTT.

The chain recombines TRBV11-3 with TRBJ2-7, with D tentatively TRBD2 (6 bases). V lost 5 bases, J lost 1 base, and 18 bases lay in between. This CDR3 is built from 16 residues. The germline V gene has CDR1 SGHNT and CDR2 YENEEA. The CDR3 is CASSLWRGEESYEQYF. The CDR3 DNA reads TGTGCCAGCAGCCTTTGGAGGGGAGAGGAGTCCTACGAGCAGTACTTC.

The chain has TRBV6-8 and TRBJ2-5; maybe TRBD2 (5 bases). Between the trimmed V and J ends, which lost 2 bases and 4 bases, there was a span of 8 bases. CDR1 MNHGY and CDR2 SAAAGT come from the germline V gene. The CDR3 consists of 13 residues. CDR3 region: CASSYQEAETQYF. The CDR3, as DNA: TGTGCCAGCAGTTACCAGGAGGCAGAGACCCAGTACTTC.

This clone came up a few times. This chain uses TRBV19 with TRBJ1-5; the D is unclear. Germline V gives CDR1 LNHDA, CDR2 SQIVND (reference sequence). The germline V and J ends were trimmed by 3 bases and 0 bases, with 12 bases remaining between them. This CDR3 is built from 16 residues. As DNA, the CDR3 is TGTGCCAGTAGTATCAGGTCCGGGGATAGCAATCAGCCCCAGCATTTT. It yields the protein CASSIRSGDSNQPQHF.

The genes are TRBV5-1 and TRBJ2-3; maybe TRBD1 (5 bases). The V end was cut by 4 bases, the J end by 1 base, with 10 bases between. CDR1 is SGHRS, CDR2 YFSETQ, per germline. The CDR3 sequence is 14 residues long. In DNA, the CDR3 is TGCGCCAGCAGCCGATCGACAGGCACAGATACGCAGTATTTT. Encoded protein: CASSRSTGTDTQYF. The whole variable domain, remainder taken from reference TRBV5-1 and TRBJ2-3, is KAGVTQTPRYLIKTRGQQVTLSCSPISGHRSVSWYQQTPGQGLQFLFEYFSETQRNKGNFPGRFSGRQFSNSRSEMNVSTLELGDSALYLCASSRSTGTDTQYFGPGTRLTVL.

With respect to this clone: A junction end diverges from the germline sequence, so it may reflect a read error. V gene TRBV18 combines with J gene TRBJ2-7; 10 nucleotides agree with TRBD1. CDR3 size: 15 residues. From germline, CDR1 is KGHSH and CDR2 LQKENI. The CDR3 is CASLPGTGASYEQYF. CDR3 DNA sequence: TGTGCCAGCTTACCAGGGACAGGGGCATCCTACGAGCAGTACTTC.

This clone was counted only a few times. The CDR3 loop is CASSLRSENTEAFF. The CDR3 nucleotides are TGTGCCAGCAGCTTGCGTTCCGAGAACACTGAAGCTTTCTTT. V and J are TRBV7-1 and TRBJ1-1, with D unresolved. TRBV7-1 is treated as an ORF (open reading frame) with a function not yet certain. Trimming removed 4 bases from V and 1 base from J, with 10 bases in between. CDR3 size: 14 residues.

The gene calls are TRBV28 and TRBJ1-5; 8 nucleotides agree with TRBD1. With V trimmed by 4 bases and J by 2 bases, 7 bases remained unmatched. The CDR3 is 16 residues long. Looked up from germline, CDR1 is MDHEN and CDR2 is SYDVKM. The CDR3 nucleotides read TGTGCCAGCAGTTCCCAGGGGGCGTTGGGCAATCAGCCCCAGCATTTT. It yields the protein CASSSQGALGNQPQHF.

In its sample, this clone was seen a few times. The rearrangement joins TRBV6-4 to TRBJ2-7; unclear D gene. CDR1 and CDR2 from the germline V gene are MRHNA and SNTAGT. Trimming removed 0 bases from V and 5 bases from J, with 2 bases in between. The CDR3 is 11 amino acids. The CDR3 DNA reads as TGTGCCAGCAGTGACTCTAACGAGCAGTACTTC. This gives the protein CASSDSNEQYF.

V usage is TRBV9 and J usage is TRBJ2-5; 9 bases agree with TRBD1. Germline V gives CDR1 SGDLS, CDR2 YYNGEE. The junction had 2 bases not matched to a gene; V was cut back by 4 bases and J by 1 base. The CDR3 is 14 amino acids. The CDR3, as DNA: TGTGCCAGCAGCCGGGACAGGGCCCAAGAGACCCAGTACTTC. This gives the protein CASSRDRAQETQYF.